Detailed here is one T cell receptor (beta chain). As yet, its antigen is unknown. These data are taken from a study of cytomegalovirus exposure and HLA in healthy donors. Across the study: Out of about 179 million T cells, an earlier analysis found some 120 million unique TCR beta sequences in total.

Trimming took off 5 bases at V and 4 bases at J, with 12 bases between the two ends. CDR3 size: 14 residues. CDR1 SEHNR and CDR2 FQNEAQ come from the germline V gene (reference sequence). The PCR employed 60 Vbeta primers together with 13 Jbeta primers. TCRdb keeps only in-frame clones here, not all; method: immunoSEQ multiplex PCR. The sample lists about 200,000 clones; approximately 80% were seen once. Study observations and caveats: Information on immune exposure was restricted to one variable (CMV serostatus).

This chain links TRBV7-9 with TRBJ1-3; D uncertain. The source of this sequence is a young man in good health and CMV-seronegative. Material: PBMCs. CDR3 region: CASSRSGQGNTIYF. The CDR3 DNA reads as TGTGCCAGCAGCCGCAGTGGGCAAGGAAACACCATATATTTT.